A single sample is the source of the 6 T cell receptor beta chains below, sequenced in a study of T cell responses to AZD1222 COVID-19 vaccine. The method was immunoSEQ multiplex PCR; TCRdb's version includes in-frame clones alone and lacks a portion of them. This table has around 91,000 clones, 88% appearing once. The material sequenced was peripheral blood, taken on day 0 of AZD1222 vaccination. The receptor set was obtained from an adult in good health.

CDR3 DNA: TGTGCCAGCAGTACCGCTCGAGCGGAGAACTTCCAAGAGACCCAGTACTTC. It is translated as CASSTARAENFQETQYF. The chain recombines TRBV28 with TRBJ2-5; D may be TRBD2 (5 bases). V gave up 5 bases and J gave up 1 base, with 20 bases separating them. The germline V gene has CDR1 MDHEN and CDR2 SYDVKM. CDR3 length: 17 amino acids.

DNA for the CDR3: TGTGCCAGCAGTTACTCTGGGGCAGGGGCAGACTATGGCTACACCTTC. This encodes CASSYSGAGADYGYTF. This chain uses TRBV6-5 with TRBJ1-2, with D maybe TRBD1 (6 bases). Per germline, CDR1 MNHEY and CDR2 SVGAGI. This CDR3 region has 16 residues. Trimming cost V 0 bases and J 3 bases, with 14 bases left between them.

The V call is TRBV11-3, the J call TRBJ2-5; tentative D call: TRBD1 (5 bases). The CDR3 length is 15 residues. Per the germline V gene, CDR1 is SGHNT and CDR2 is YENEEA. With 1 base removed from V and 2 bases from J, the gap between germline ends came to 11 bases. The CDR3, as DNA: TGTGCCAGCAGCTTAGGTGGGGCAGGTCAAGAGACCCAGTACTTC. Translation gives CASSLGGAGQETQYF.

The rearrangement joins TRBV27 to TRBJ1-2, with 9 bases that match TRBD1. The CDR3 covers 16 residues. Germline V lookup: CDR1 MNHEY, CDR2 SMNVEV (reference sequence). V lost 5 bases, J lost 4 bases, and 11 bases stayed unmatched. CDR3: CASSPLPTGGTYGYTF. The CDR3 nucleotides read TGTGCCAGCAGTCCCCTCCCGACAGGGGGTACCTATGGCTACACCTTC.

The chain couples TRBV2 to TRBJ2-5, with 12 bases aligning to TRBD2. The germline V gene encodes CDR1 SNHLY and CDR2 FYNNEI. The CDR3 extends over 17 amino acids. The J segment lost 4 bases and the V segment lost 6 bases, leaving 12 bases of the junction unmatched. CDR3 DNA: TGTGCCAGCAGGTCGGGACTAGCGGGTGTGGCGATAGAGACCCAGTACTTC. It codes for CASRSGLAGVAIETQYF.

The chain couples TRBV19 to TRBJ1-5; TRBD1 matches at 7 bases. The CDR3 sequence is 15 residues long. CDR1 LNHDA and CDR2 SQIVND come from the germline V gene (reference sequence). V lost 7 bases to trimming and J lost 0 bases; unmatched junction nucleotides: 6. DNA for the CDR3: TGTGCCAGTAAAGGGACAGACCCTAGCAATCAGCCCCAGCATTTT. Amino acid sequence: CASKGTDPSNQPQHF.